Included here is one T cell receptor beta chain sequence, with context. Its target is not known. Only in-frame clones appear in the TCRdb table, and some are missing; sequencing was by immunoSEQ multiplex PCR. The sample yields 75,000 to 85,000 clones, approximately 81% seen once. All patients were mismatch repair deficient, assessed by either PCR or immunohistochemistry. A few pembrolizumab responders had their TCRs sequenced. Germline CDR1 is SGHTA and CDR2 is FQGTGA. Trimming took 2 bases from V and 3 from J, leaving 4 bases between them. The CDR3 totals 12 residues. This sample stems from a study of PD-1 blockade in mismatch repair-deficient tumors. Study at large: Patients had about a dozen mismatch repair-deficient cancer types and were previously treated and progressing. General study results and limits: After pembrolizumab, tumor-resident clones rose rapidly, then generally contracted before radiologic responses.

This sequence originates from an adult with mismatch repair-deficient cancer. The source was peripheral blood, collected 12 weeks after starting pembrolizumab. The rearrangement joins TRBV7-3 to TRBJ2-5; unclear D gene. The CDR3 here is CASSLSEETQYF. The CDR3 DNA reads TGTGCCAGCAGCTTATCAGAAGAGACCCAGTACTTC.